In its sample, the clone carrying this TCR beta chain was seen a few times. This sample stems from a study of blood T cell repertoires in COVID-19. On the study more broadly: Samples representing acute and convalescent COVID-19 were sourced from the United States, Italy and Spain. PBMCs, B-cell-depleted T cells, or T cells were the source of the cDNA or gDNA that made up the material.

Per the original methods: Reference gene primer amplification gave nucleated cell count estimates. Data came from immunoSEQ multiplex PCR; TCRdb stores just in-frame clones and leaves some out. The V and J calls and the clone size are those of that table, but D and trimming were determined from the DNA. Found here are around 260,000 clones, about 85% of them singletons; the top ten hold 10% to 15%. CDR1 is WNHNN, CDR2 SYGVQD, per germline (reference sequence). The CDR3 extends over 16 amino acids. Trimming pared 0 bases from V and 7 bases from J, leaving 16 bases between. This receptor was identified in a human donor in a cohort sampled during active COVID-19. Sequencing was performed on peripheral blood. This chain connects TRBV10-1 to TRBJ2-1; D not resolved. The CDR3 sequence: CASSESILRTPNEQFF. CDR3 nucleotide sequence: TGCGCCAGCAGTGAGTCGATACTCCGTACTCCAAATGAGCAGTTCTTC.